This T cell receptor beta chain was found in a study of low-dose radiotherapy and immunotherapy resistance in tumors. This clonotype was counted only a few times. Deletions cut 4 bases from V and 6 bases from J, with 7 bases between. The CDR3 is made up of 11 amino acids. Germline CDR1 and CDR2: MDHEN and SYDVKM. Covering alpha and beta chains, TRAV- and TRBV-specific primers were used for the first-strand cDNA. TCR amplification ran 15 to 25 PCR cycles using constant-region and V-primer adapter primers. MiXCR was run by TCRdb on the reads, yielding one entry per CDR3 protein. The sample contains approximately 7,200 distinct CDR3 sequences, around 80% of which appear only once.

The chain employs TRBV28 and TRBJ2-7; no clear D gene. The source of this sequence is a human donor with advanced metastatic prostate, ovarian, gallbladder or colorectal cancer (not recorded which). This table probably holds off-target reads from a library built for another chain. Here the CDR3 DNA reads TGTGCCAGCAGTTCCGGTCTCGAGCAGTACTTC. Translated: CASSSGLEQYF.